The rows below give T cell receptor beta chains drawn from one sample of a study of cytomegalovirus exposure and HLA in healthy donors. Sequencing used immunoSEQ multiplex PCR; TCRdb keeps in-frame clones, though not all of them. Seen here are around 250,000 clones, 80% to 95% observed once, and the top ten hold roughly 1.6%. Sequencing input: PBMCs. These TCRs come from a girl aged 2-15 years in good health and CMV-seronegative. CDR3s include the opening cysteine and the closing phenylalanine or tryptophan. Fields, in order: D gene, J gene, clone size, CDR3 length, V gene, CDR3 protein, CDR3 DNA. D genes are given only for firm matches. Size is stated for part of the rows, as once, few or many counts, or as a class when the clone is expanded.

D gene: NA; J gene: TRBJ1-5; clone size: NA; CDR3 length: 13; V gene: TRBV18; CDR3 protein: CASSPQGSQPQHF; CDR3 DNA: TGTGCCAGCTCACCTCAGGGTAGTCAGCCCCAGCATTTT
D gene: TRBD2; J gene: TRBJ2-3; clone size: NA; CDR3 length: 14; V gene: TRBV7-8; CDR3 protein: CASSGEGSADTQYF; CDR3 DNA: TGTGCCAGCAGTGGGGAGGGGTCTGCAGATACGCAGTATTTT
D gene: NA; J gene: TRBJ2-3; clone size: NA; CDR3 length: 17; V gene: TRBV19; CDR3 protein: CASTPMTASNPIGTQYF; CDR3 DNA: TGTGCCAGTACCCCTATGACAGCTTCCAATCCAATAGGTACGCAGTATTTT
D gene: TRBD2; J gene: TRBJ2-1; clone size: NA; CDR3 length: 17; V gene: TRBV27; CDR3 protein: CASSFQGLAASGNEQFF; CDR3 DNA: TGTGCCAGCAGTTTCCAGGGACTAGCGGCTTCAGGCAATGAGCAGTTCTTC
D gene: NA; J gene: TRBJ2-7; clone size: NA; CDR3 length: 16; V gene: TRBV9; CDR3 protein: CASSVGISGDSYEQYF; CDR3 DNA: TGTGCCAGCAGCGTAGGGATTAGCGGAGACTCCTACGAGCAGTACTTC
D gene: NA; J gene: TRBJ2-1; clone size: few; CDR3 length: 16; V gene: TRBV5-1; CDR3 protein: CASSSTGPPVYNEQFF; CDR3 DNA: TGCGCCAGCAGCTCTACAGGGCCACCCGTTTACAATGAGCAGTTCTTC
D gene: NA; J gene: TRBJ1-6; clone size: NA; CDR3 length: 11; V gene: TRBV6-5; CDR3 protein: CASSIGGALHF; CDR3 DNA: TGTGCCAGCAGTATCGGAGGGGCCCTCCACTTT
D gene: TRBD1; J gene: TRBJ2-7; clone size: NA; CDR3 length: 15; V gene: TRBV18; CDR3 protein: CASSRGTGPTYEQYF; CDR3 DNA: TGTGCCAGCTCACGCGGGACAGGGCCCACCTACGAGCAGTACTTC
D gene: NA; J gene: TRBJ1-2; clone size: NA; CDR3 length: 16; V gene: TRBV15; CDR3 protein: CATSRVDTTPNYGYTF; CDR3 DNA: TGTGCCACCAGCAGAGTGGACACTACTCCTAACTATGGCTACACCTTC
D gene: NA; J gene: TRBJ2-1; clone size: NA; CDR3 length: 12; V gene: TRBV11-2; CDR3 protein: CASSLIYNEQFF; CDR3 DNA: TGTGCCAGCAGCCTAATCTACAATGAGCAGTTCTTC
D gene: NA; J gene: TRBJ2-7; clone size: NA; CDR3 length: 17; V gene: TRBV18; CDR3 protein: CASSRASGATLGYEQYF; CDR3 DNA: TGTGCCAGCTCGCGAGCTTCAGGGGCGACCTTGGGCTACGAGCAGTACTTC
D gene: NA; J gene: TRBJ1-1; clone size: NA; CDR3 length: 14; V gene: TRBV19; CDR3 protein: CASTQGQRNTEAFF; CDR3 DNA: TGTGCCAGTACCCAAGGACAGAGGAACACTGAAGCTTTCTTT
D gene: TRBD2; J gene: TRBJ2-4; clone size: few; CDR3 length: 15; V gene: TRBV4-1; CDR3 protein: CASSPIAGGPFIQYF; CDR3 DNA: TGCGCCAGCAGCCCAATAGCGGGAGGGCCGTTTATCCAGTACTTC
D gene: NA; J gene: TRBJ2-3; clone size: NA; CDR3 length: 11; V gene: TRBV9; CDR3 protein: CASSVGGYQYF; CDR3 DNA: TGTGCCAGCAGCGTAGGAGGATATCAGTATTTT
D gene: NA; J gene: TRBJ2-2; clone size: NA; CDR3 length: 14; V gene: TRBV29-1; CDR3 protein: CSAGGEGITGELFF; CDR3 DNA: TGCAGCGCCGGTGGTGAGGGAATCACCGGGGAGCTGTTTTTT
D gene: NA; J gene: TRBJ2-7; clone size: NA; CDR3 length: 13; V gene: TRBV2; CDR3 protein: CASRGGSPYEQYF; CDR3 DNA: TGTGCCAGCAGAGGCGGCAGCCCCTACGAGCAGTACTTC
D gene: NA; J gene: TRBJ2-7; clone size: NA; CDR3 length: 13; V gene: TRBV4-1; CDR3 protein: CASSQRVHYEQYF; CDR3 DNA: TGCGCCAGCAGCCAACGAGTGCACTACGAGCAGTACTTC
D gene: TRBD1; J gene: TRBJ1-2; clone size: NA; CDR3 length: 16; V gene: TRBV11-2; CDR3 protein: CASSLPGDRAQRGYTF; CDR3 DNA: TGTGCCAGCAGCCTCCCGGGGGACAGGGCCCAGAGGGGCTACACCTTC
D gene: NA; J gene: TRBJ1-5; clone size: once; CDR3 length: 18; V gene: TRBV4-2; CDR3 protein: CASSQGISLQGPYQPQHF; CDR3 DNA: TGTGCCAGCAGCCAAGGGATATCACTGCAGGGGCCTTATCAGCCCCAGCATTTT
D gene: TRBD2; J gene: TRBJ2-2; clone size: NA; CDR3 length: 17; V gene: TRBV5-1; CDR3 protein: CASAQLAGGINTGELFF; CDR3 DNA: TGCGCCAGCGCTCAACTAGCGGGGGGGATAAACACCGGGGAGCTGTTTTTT
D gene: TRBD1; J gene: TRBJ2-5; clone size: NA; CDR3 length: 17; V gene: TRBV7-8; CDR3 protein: CASSLGGAGTGGAEQYF; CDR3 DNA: TGTGCCAGCAGCTTAGGGGGGGCCGGGACAGGGGGCGCTGAGCAGTACTTC
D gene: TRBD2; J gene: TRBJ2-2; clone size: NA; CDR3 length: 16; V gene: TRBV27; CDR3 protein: CASSPGTSVNTGELFF; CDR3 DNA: TGTGCCAGCAGTCCCGGGACTAGCGTCAACACCGGGGAGCTGTTTTTT
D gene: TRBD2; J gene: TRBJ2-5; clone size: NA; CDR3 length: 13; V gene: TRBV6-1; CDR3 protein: CASSGGRGETQYF; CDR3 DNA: TGTGCCAGCAGTGGGGGGAGGGGAGAGACCCAGTACTTC
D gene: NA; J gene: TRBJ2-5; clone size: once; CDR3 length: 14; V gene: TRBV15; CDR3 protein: CATSRGSGLETQYF; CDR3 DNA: TGTGCCACCAGCAGGGGTTCAGGTTTGGAGACCCAGTACTTC
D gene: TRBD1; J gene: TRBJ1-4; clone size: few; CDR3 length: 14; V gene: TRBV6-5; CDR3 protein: CASSRGTGVGKLFF; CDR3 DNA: TGTGCCAGCAGTCGTGGGACAGGGGTGGGGAAACTGTTTTTT
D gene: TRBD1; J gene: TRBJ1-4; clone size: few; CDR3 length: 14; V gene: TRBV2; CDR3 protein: CASRRTGVNEKLFF; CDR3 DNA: TGTGCCAGCAGAAGGACAGGGGTTAATGAAAAACTGTTTTTT
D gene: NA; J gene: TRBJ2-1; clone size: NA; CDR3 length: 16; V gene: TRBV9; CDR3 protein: CASSGSGTGDYNEQFF; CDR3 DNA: TGTGCCAGCAGCGGCTCCGGGACGGGGGACTACAATGAGCAGTTCTTC
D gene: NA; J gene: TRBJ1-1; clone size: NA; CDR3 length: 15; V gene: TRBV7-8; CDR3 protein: CASSGPSGVNTEAFF; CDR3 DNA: TGTGCCAGCAGCGGTCCTAGCGGGGTGAACACTGAAGCTTTCTTT
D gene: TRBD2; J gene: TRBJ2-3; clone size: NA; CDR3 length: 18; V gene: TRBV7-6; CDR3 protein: CASSLGTRGPLRSDTQYF; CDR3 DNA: TGTGCCAGCAGCTTAGGGACTAGAGGACCCTTGAGATCGGATACGCAGTATTTT
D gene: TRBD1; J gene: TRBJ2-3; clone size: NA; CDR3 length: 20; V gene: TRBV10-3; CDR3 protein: CAISGVSIATGTVSTDTQYF; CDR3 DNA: TGTGCCATCAGTGGCGTGTCAATAGCTACCGGGACAGTTAGCACAGATACGCAGTATTTT
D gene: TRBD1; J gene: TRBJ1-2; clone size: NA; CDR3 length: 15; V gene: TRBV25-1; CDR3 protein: CASSERRQGAPGYTF; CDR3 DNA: TGTGCCAGCAGTGAGCGCCGACAGGGGGCGCCTGGCTACACCTTC
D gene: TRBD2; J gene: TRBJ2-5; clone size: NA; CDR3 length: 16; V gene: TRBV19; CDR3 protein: CASSIPGEGSDRTQYF; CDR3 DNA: TGTGCCAGTAGTATTCCCGGGGAGGGGTCCGATAGGACCCAGTACTTC
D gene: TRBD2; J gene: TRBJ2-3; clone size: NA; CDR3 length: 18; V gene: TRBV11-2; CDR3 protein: CASSLGLAGGYGADTQYF; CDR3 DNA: TGTGCCAGCAGCCTTGGACTAGCGGGAGGTTATGGCGCAGATACGCAGTATTTT
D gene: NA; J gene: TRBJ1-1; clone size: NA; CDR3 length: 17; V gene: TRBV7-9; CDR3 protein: CSSSLAFAAAVNTEAFF; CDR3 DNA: TGTTCCAGCAGCTTAGCCTTTGCGGCAGCAGTCAACACTGAAGCTTTCTTT
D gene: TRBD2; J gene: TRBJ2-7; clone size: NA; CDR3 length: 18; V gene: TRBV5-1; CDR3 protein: CASRVGLAGLLSSYEQYF; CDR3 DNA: TGCGCCAGCAGGGTGGGACTAGCGGGACTCTTGAGCTCCTACGAGCAGTACTTC
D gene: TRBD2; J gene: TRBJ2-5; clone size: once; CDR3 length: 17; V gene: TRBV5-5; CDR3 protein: CASSLAWTSGVQETQYF; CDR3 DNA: TGTGCCAGCAGCTTGGCTTGGACTAGCGGGGTACAAGAGACCCAGTACTTC
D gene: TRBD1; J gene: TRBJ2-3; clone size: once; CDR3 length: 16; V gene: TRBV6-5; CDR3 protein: CASSYSGTGGPDTQYF; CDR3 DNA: TGTGCCAGCAGTTACTCCGGGACAGGGGGTCCGGATACGCAGTATTTT
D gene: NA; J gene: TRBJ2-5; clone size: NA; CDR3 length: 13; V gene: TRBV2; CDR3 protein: CASSERREETQYF; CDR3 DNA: TGTGCCAGCAGTGAGCGGCGGGAAGAGACCCAGTACTTC
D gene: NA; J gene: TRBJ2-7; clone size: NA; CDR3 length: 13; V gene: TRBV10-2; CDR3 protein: CASSEDGSYEQYF; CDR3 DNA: TGCGCCAGCAGTGAGGATGGGAGCTACGAGCAGTACTTC
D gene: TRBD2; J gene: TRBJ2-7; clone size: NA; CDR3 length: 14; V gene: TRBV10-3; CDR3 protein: CAIPWGLAGYEQYF; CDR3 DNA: TGTGCCATCCCTTGGGGACTAGCGGGTTACGAGCAGTACTTC
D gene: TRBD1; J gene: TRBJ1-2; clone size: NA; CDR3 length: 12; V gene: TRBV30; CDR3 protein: CAWSTGGYGYTF; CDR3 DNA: TGTGCCTGGAGTACAGGGGGCTATGGCTACACCTTC
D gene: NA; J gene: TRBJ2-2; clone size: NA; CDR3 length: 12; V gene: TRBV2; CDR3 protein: CASRRASGELFF; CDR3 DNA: TGTGCCAGCAGGAGGGCCTCCGGGGAGCTGTTTTTT
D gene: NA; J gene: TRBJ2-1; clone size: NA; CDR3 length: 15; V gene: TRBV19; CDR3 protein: CASTEEPSSYNEQFF; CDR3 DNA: TGTGCCAGTACAGAGGAACCGAGCTCCTACAATGAGCAGTTCTTC
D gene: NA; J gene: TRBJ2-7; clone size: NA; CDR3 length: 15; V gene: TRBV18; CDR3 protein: CASSPVAGSSYEQYF; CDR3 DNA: TGTGCCAGCTCACCAGTCGCGGGGTCCTCCTACGAGCAGTACTTC
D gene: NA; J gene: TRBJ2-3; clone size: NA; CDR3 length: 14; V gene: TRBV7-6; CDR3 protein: CASSLGGTSDTQYF; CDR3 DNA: TGTGCCAGCAGCTTGGGGGGGACATCAGATACGCAGTATTTT
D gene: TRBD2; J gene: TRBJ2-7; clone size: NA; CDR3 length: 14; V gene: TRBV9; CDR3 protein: CASSVNIGGYEQYF; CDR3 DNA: TGTGCCAGCAGCGTAAATATCGGGGGGTACGAGCAGTACTTC
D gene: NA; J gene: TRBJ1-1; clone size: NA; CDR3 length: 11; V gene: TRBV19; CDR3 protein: CASSIQTEAFF; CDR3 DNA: TGTGCCAGTAGTATACAGACTGAAGCTTTCTTT
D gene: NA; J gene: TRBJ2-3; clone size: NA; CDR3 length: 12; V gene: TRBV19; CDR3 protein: CASSGSYYTQYF; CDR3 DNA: TGTGCCAGTAGTGGTAGCTATTATACGCAGTATTTT
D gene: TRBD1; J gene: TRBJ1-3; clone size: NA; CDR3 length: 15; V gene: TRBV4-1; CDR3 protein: CASSHGTVQPNTIYF; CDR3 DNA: TGCGCCAGCAGCCACGGGACAGTTCAACCAAACACCATATATTTT
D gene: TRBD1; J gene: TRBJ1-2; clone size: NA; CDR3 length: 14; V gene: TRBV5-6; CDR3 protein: CASSLYRGNYGYTF; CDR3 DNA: TGTGCCAGCAGCTTGTACAGGGGGAACTATGGCTACACCTTC
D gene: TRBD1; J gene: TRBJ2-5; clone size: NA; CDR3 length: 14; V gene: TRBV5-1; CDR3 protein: CASRPGTAKETQYF; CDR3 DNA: TGCGCCAGCAGGCCTGGGACAGCCAAAGAGACCCAGTACTTC
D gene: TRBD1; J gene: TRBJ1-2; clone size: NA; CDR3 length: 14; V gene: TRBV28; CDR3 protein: CASSQQGTNYGYTF; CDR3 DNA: TGTGCCAGCAGCCAACAGGGGACTAACTATGGCTACACCTTC
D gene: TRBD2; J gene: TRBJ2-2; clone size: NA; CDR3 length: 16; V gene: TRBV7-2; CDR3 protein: CASSFLAGGSTGELFF; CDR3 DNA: TGTGCCAGCAGCTTCCTAGCGGGGGGGAGTACCGGGGAGCTGTTTTTT
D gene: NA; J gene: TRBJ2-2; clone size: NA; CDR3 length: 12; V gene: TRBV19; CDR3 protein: CASQGGTGELFF; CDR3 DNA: TGTGCCAGCCAAGGGGGCACCGGGGAGCTGTTTTTT
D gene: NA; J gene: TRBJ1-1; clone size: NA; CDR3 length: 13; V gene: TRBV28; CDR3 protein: CASRSPENTEAFF; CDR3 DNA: TGTGCCAGCAGATCACCAGAGAACACTGAAGCTTTCTTT
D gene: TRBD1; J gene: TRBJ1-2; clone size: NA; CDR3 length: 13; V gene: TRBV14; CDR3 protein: CASSQTGVYGYTF; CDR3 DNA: TGTGCCAGCAGCCAGACAGGGGTCTATGGCTACACCTTC
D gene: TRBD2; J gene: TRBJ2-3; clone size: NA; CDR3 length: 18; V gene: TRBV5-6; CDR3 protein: CASSLVGWTGGRSDTQYF; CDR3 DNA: TGTGCCAGCAGCTTGGTGGGATGGACGGGGGGGCGTTCAGATACGCAGTATTTT
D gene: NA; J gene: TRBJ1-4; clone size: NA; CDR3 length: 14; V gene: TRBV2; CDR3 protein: CASSELQFNEKLFF; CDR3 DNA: TGTGCCAGCAGTGAGTTACAGTTTAATGAAAAACTGTTTTTT
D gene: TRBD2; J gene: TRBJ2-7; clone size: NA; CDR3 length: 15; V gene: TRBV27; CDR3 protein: CASSLLAGGPVEQYF; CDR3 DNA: TGTGCCAGCAGTTTACTAGCGGGGGGGCCGGTGGAGCAGTACTTC
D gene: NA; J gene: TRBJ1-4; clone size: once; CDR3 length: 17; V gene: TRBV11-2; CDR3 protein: CASSPTPRKITNEKLFF; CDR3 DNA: TGTGCCAGCAGCCCGACCCCTAGGAAGATTACTAATGAAAAACTGTTTTTT